Listed below are T cell receptor beta chains from one sample, sequenced in a study of identical twins. One entry per CDR3 protein results from TCRdb running MiXCR on the 5' RACE reads. The data show 250,000 or so distinct CDR3 sequences, with roughly 7% seen just once and roughly 3.4% held by the top ten. This sample was also put to use in a study of yellow fever vaccine responses in identical twins.

The specimen sequenced was memory (CD45RO+) T cells sorted from blood. Receptor source: a woman aged 18 to 35 in good health. Both conserved end residues are trimmed from each CDR3. The order of the fields is V gene, J gene, D gene, CDR3 length, CDR3 protein. The D gene is left open where the match is weak.

V: TRBV12-3/TRBV12-4
J: TRBJ2-1
D: -
length: 11
CDR3: ASSFEGVGEQF

V: TRBV10-2
J: TRBJ2-2
D: -
length: 15
CDR3: ASSYYNGNPNTGELF

V: TRBV29-1
J: TRBJ1-1
D: -
length: 8
CDR3: AGGDTEAF

V: TRBV6-5
J: TRBJ2-7
D: -
length: 13
CDR3: ASSYSEGGAYEQY

V: TRBV20-1
J: TRBJ1-2
D: -
length: 10
CDR3: SARDGGYGYT

V: TRBV27
J: TRBJ2-7
D: TRBD1
length: 14
CDR3: ASSSTGQLSSYEQY

V: TRBV7-8
J: TRBJ2-1
D: TRBD2
length: 14
CDR3: ASSLGWRTSIYEQF

V: TRBV15
J: TRBJ2-2
D: -
length: 16
CDR3: ATSRGYPGGGYTGELF

V: TRBV29-1
J: TRBJ1-2
D: -
length: 11
CDR3: SGDRLGVYGYT

V: TRBV20-1
J: TRBJ2-7
D: -
length: 9
CDR3: SARGFGEQY

V: TRBV2
J: TRBJ1-5
D: TRBD1
length: 10
CDR3: ASRRGQEFEH

V: TRBV24-1
J: TRBJ2-3
D: TRBD2
length: 14
CDR3: ATSAPAGWGTDTQY

V: TRBV6-1
J: TRBJ2-6
D: TRBD1
length: 17
CDR3: ASSEWMDRLTSGANVLT

V: TRBV3-1
J: TRBJ2-2
D: TRBD2
length: 14
CDR3: ASSTFSGINTGELF

V: TRBV29-1
J: TRBJ2-7
D: TRBD2
length: 16
CDR3: SVSETSGSRISGNEQY

V: TRBV4-1
J: TRBJ2-1
D: TRBD2
length: 14
CDR3: ASSQVGGGNINEQF

V: TRBV5-5
J: TRBJ1-2
D: -
length: 11
CDR3: ASSPLGFGGYT

V: TRBV4-2
J: TRBJ2-7
D: -
length: 13
CDR3: ASSQDESGPYEQY

V: TRBV7-9
J: TRBJ2-3
D: -
length: 10
CDR3: ASSSASDTQY

V: TRBV11-2
J: TRBJ2-5
D: -
length: 12
CDR3: ASSLRGIVETQY

V: TRBV5-5
J: TRBJ2-1
D: TRBD2
length: 11
CDR3: ASRTSGGNEQF

V: TRBV5-5
J: TRBJ1-5
D: TRBD1
length: 13
CDR3: ASSWGTGENQPQH

V: TRBV7-8
J: TRBJ2-1
D: -
length: 13
CDR3: ASSSDGNSYNEQF

V: TRBV5-1
J: TRBJ1-1
D: -
length: 13
CDR3: ASSLDVGMNTEAF

V: TRBV10-3
J: TRBJ2-1
D: -
length: 12
CDR3: ATSVGRDDNEQF

V: TRBV6-5
J: TRBJ2-6
D: -
length: 15
CDR3: ASSSSLTGSGANVLT

V: TRBV6-1
J: TRBJ2-1
D: TRBD2
length: 16
CDR3: ASSPGTSVTNSYNEQF

V: TRBV3-1
J: TRBJ2-5
D: TRBD2
length: 12
CDR3: ASSQGTSGETQY

V: TRBV20-1
J: TRBJ2-5
D: TRBD2
length: 12
CDR3: SAGRLAGEETQY

V: TRBV5-1
J: TRBJ2-1
D: TRBD2
length: 16
CDR3: ASSPRVAGGSSYNEQF

V: TRBV28
J: TRBJ2-3
D: TRBD2
length: 13
CDR3: ASTIGGGSTDTQY

V: TRBV12-3/TRBV12-4
J: TRBJ1-2
D: TRBD1
length: 11
CDR3: ASSDRGNYGYT

V: TRBV4-1
J: TRBJ1-1
D: -
length: 12
CDR3: ASSQVTVQPEAF

V: TRBV11-2
J: TRBJ2-3
D: TRBD2
length: 12
CDR3: ASSSSGGVDTQY

V: TRBV11-1
J: TRBJ2-1
D: TRBD2
length: 10
CDR3: ASSIVAGRQF

V: TRBV20-1
J: TRBJ1-5
D: -
length: 14
CDR3: SARDQKGISNQPQH

V: TRBV7-2
J: TRBJ2-1
D: TRBD2
length: 14
CDR3: ASSLQGTSGGHEQF

V: TRBV12-5
J: TRBJ2-1
D: -
length: 13
CDR3: ASMTPAMTNYEQF

V: TRBV6-2/TRBV6-3
J: TRBJ2-7
D: TRBD2
length: 13
CDR3: ASSYSQTSPYEQY

V: TRBV28
J: TRBJ1-2
D: -
length: 10
CDR3: ASSLIGNGYT

V: TRBV18
J: TRBJ1-1
D: -
length: 12
CDR3: ASSPSRDLTEAF

V: TRBV10-3
J: TRBJ2-7
D: TRBD1
length: 14
CDR3: AISESGTGMSYEQY